A single sample is the source of the 32 T cell receptor beta chains below, sequenced in a study of T-cell reconstitution after alpha-beta-depleted transplantation in children. A TCRbeta library incorporating unique molecular identifiers was prepared. TCRdb reanalysed the PCR reads using MiXCR and keeps one entry per CDR3 protein. The profile shows over 150,000 distinct CDR3 sequences, about 14% of them singletons. This sample comprised PBMCs from the stem cell graft donor, obtained from the stem cell graft. The receptors stem from a human donor who donated a stem cell graft to a child with acute lymphoblastic leukemia.

This clonotype was observed many times. The chain employs TRBV20-1 and TRBJ1-4; 10 nucleotides align to TRBD1. The trim removed 6 bases at V and 8 bases at J, leaving 3 bases unmatched. Germline lookup yields CDR1 DFQATT and CDR2 SNEGSKA (reference sequence). The CDR3 length is 12 residues. The CDR3, as DNA: TGCAGTGCCGGGACAGGGGTGGAAAAACTGTTTTTT. Translating it yields CSAGTGVEKLFF.

This clonotype appeared a few times. The chain joins TRBV3-1 to TRBJ2-7; D not resolved. In germline, CDR1 is LGHDT, CDR2 YNNKEL (reference sequence). The CDR3 spans 13 residues. Trimming cost V 0 bases and J 7 bases, with 10 bases left between them. CDR3: CASSQEPWAEQYF. CDR3 nucleotides: TGTGCCAGCAGCCAAGAACCTTGGGCAGAGCAGTACTTC.

The chain links TRBV2 to TRBJ2-7, with 9 positions matching TRBD2. The V segment lost 6 bases and the J segment 1 base; nucleotides outside the gene matches: 13. The V gene's germline CDR1 is SNHLY and CDR2 FYNNEI. The CDR3 consists of 17 residues. DNA of the CDR3: TGTGCCAGCAGGATGATGGGTGCAGGACTAGCGTCCTACGAGCAGTACTTC. Amino acid sequence: CASRMMGAGLASYEQYF.

The chain carries TRBV28 and TRBJ2-5, with 7 bases lining up with TRBD2. The CDR3 totals 13 residues. The V and J ends lost 5 bases and 5 bases, in that order; junction bases with no gene match: 5. CDR1 is MDHEN, CDR2 SYDVKM, per germline. CDR3 sequence (DNA): TGTGCCAGCAGTCCAGCGGGATGGGAGACCCAGTACTTC. Protein product: CASSPAGWETQYF.

Worth noting for this clonotype: A clone one base away is much larger, so this may be a read error. J is TRBJ2-1 and V is TRBV7-2; 9 bases fit TRBD1. V lost 1 base to trimming and J lost 8 bases; unmatched junction nucleotides: 12. There are 17 residues in the CDR3. Germline V gene sequence: CDR1 SGHTA, CDR2 FQGNSA. CDR3 nucleotides: TGTGCCAGCAGCTTAGTAGACAGGGGGTCGAAAATGGATGAGCAGTTCTTC. As protein: CASSLVDRGSKMDEQFF. Based on the CDR3 plus reference TRBV7-2 and TRBJ2-1, the full variable domain is GAGVSQSPSNKVTEKGKDVELRCDPISGHTALYWYRQSLGQGLEFLIYFQGNSAPDKSGLPSDRFSAERTGGSVSTLTIQRTQQEDSAVYLCASSLVDRGSKMDEQFFGPGTRLTVL.

J is TRBJ2-5 and V is TRBV29-1; D unresolved. The CDR3 has 12 residues. Germline assignment: CDR1 SQVTM and CDR2 ANQGSEA. Trimming pared 3 bases from V and 4 bases from J, leaving 9 bases between. The CDR3 here is CSVEQARETQYF. CDR3 nucleotide sequence: TGCAGCGTTGAGCAGGCCCGAGAGACCCAGTACTTC.

This clonotype was observed many times. The genes are TRBV7-6 and TRBJ2-2, with D possibly TRBD2 on 6 matching bases. Trimming pared 1 base from V and 6 bases from J, leaving 12 bases between. From germline, CDR1 is SGHVS and CDR2 FNYEAQ. This CDR3 region has 15 residues. The CDR3 is CASSLVPGGPGELFF. The CDR3 bases are TGTGCCAGCAGCTTAGTCCCAGGAGGGCCCGGGGAGCTGTTTTTT.

This clonotype has at least ten counts. V and J are TRBV29-1 and TRBJ2-5; D is possibly TRBD2 (5 bases). The CDR3 spans 13 residues. Trimming took 6 bases from V and 5 from J, leaving 16 bases between them. CDR1 and CDR2 from the germline V gene are SQVTM and ANQGSEA. In DNA form, the CDR3 reads TGCAGCGTGAATCCCTCTTCGGGGGAGACCCAGTACTTC. It is translated as CSVNPSSGETQYF.

Many counts were recorded for this clonotype. V usage is TRBV20-1 and J usage is TRBJ2-7; TRBD1 matches 11 bases. V dropped 6 bases and J dropped 4; count of bases not matched to a gene: 8. The CDR3 consists of 14 residues. From germline, CDR1 is DFQATT and CDR2 SNEGSKA (reference sequence). CDR3 region: CSAQGTGGYYEQYF. The DNA of the CDR3 is TGCAGTGCCCAAGGGACAGGGGGATATTACGAGCAGTACTTC.

This clonotype was seen many times. The rearrangement uses TRBV5-1 and TRBJ2-3; 7 bases agree with TRBD1. The trim removed 4 bases at V and 1 base at J, leaving 3 bases unmatched. The length of the CDR3 is 14 residues. CDR1 SGHRS and CDR2 YFSETQ come from the germline V gene. The CDR3 DNA follows: TGCGCCAGCAGCACCACAGGGGGCACAGATACGCAGTATTTT. Its protein is CASSTTGGTDTQYF.

The V gene is TRBV3-1, the J gene TRBJ2-1, with 14 bases lining up with TRBD2. Germline CDR1 LGHDT, CDR2 YNNKEL (reference sequence). The V and J ends lost 0 bases and 12 bases, in that order; junction bases with no gene match: 7. The CDR3 runs to 16 residues. CDR3 amino acids: CASSQDPGLAGERQFF. In nucleotides, the CDR3 is TGTGCCAGCAGCCAAGATCCGGGACTAGCGGGAGAACGGCAGTTCTTC.

This clonotype was observed many times. The chain uses TRBV5-1 and TRBJ1-1; D uncertain. The CDR3 has 13 residues. V lost 0 bases, J lost 6 bases, and 9 bases lay in between. Germline CDR1 reads SGHRS; CDR2 reads YFSETQ. CDR3 residues: CASSLGVFAEAFF. CDR3 bases: TGCGCCAGCAGCTTGGGTGTTTTTGCTGAAGCTTTCTTT.

This clonotype was seen at least ten times. The chain carries TRBV27 and TRBJ1-2, with 7 positions matching TRBD1. Germline V lookup: CDR1 MNHEY, CDR2 SMNVEV (reference sequence). CDR3 size: 14 residues. V lost 6 bases, J lost 5 bases, and 9 bases stayed unmatched. This chain's CDR3 is CASRRAGGIYGYTF. CDR3 in DNA: TGTGCCAGCAGAAGGGCAGGGGGAATTTATGGCTACACCTTC.

This clonotype was detected a few times. V gene TRBV5-4 combines with J gene TRBJ2-2, with no clear D. Germline CDR1 and CDR2: SGHNT and YYREEE (reference sequence). The V and J ends lost 0 bases and 4 bases respectively, with 10 bases between them. The CDR3 has 15 amino acids. In DNA, the CDR3 is TGTGCCAGCAGCTTGGATGGTAGGATCACCGGGGAGCTGTTTTTT. It yields the protein CASSLDGRITGELFF.

This clonotype appeared many times. V is TRBV5-5 and J is TRBJ2-1; 13 bases are a match to TRBD2. Germline V gives CDR1 SGHKS, CDR2 YYEKEE (reference sequence). V was clipped by 2 bases and J by 6 bases; unmatched bases: 5. The CDR3 spans 16 residues. The CDR3 sequence is CASSLTGTSGTNEQFF. CDR3 DNA sequence: TGTGCCAGCAGCTTAACCGGGACTAGCGGGACCAATGAGCAGTTCTTC.

This clonotype was counted a few times. This chain links TRBV12-3 or TRBV12-4 with TRBJ2-3; 10 bases agree with TRBD2. The J segment lost 4 bases and the V segment lost 7 bases, leaving 5 bases of the junction unmatched. The CDR3 sequence is 14 residues long. The CDR3 loop reads CASNPSGSPDTQYF. CDR3 DNA sequence: TGTGCCAGCAACCCTAGCGGGAGCCCAGATACGCAGTATTTT.

The chain employs TRBV11-1 and TRBJ1-3; 7 bases fit TRBD1. The trim removed 1 base at V and 0 bases at J, leaving 15 bases unmatched. From germline, CDR1 is SGHAT and CDR2 FQDESV (reference sequence). The CDR3 is 20 amino acids. The CDR3 coding sequence is TGTGCCAGCAGCTTAGGGGTGGGGCAGGGGGATTACCGCTCTGGAAACACCATATATTTT. Residues: CASSLGVGQGDYRSGNTIYF.

This clonotype was seen many times. The V call is TRBV20-1, the J call TRBJ1-1, with D possibly matching TRBD1 (6 bases). Trimming cost V 1 base and J 3 bases, with 15 bases left between them. CDR3 length: 15 residues. The germline gives CDR1 DFQATT, CDR2 SNEGSKA (reference sequence). CDR3 residues: CSARAADRWDTEAFF. CDR3 DNA: TGCAGTGCTAGAGCCGCGGACAGATGGGACACTGAAGCTTTCTTT.

This clonotype was detected many times. This chain links TRBV6-1 with TRBJ2-3; D is unclear. The length of the CDR3 is 13 residues. V gave up 6 bases and J gave up 2 bases, with 9 bases separating them. Per the germline V gene, CDR1 is MNHNS and CDR2 is SASEGT. The CDR3 DNA reads TGTGCCAGCAGCCCTATCCACACAGATACGCAGTATTTT. It is translated as CASSPIHTDTQYF.

This clonotype was counted many times. CDR3 sequence: CASSTTGPQGSPLHF. CDR3 nucleotides: TGTGCCAGCAGCACCACCGGGCCGCAGGGTTCACCCCTCCACTTT. The chain employs TRBV7-8 and TRBJ1-6; weak D call: TRBD1 (5 bases). Germline V gives CDR1 SGHVS, CDR2 FQNEAQ. Trimming pared 5 bases from V and 9 bases from J, leaving 17 bases between. The CDR3 has 15 residues.

This clonotype came up many times. This chain joins TRBV5-1 and TRBJ2-1; D is uncertain. V shed 1 base and J shed 6 bases, with 8 bases lying between them. Germline V CDR1 and CDR2: SGHRS, YFSETQ. This CDR3 comprises 13 residues. The CDR3 DNA reads as TGCGCCAGCAGCTTGATTCTCTCCAATGAGCAGTTCTTC. Encoded protein: CASSLILSNEQFF.

This clonotype was counted a few times. The chain couples TRBV7-2 to TRBJ2-2, with a weak D call TRBD2 (5 bases). Germline V gene data show CDR1 as SGHTA and CDR2 as FQGNSA. This CDR3 spans 16 amino acids. Trimming took 1 base from V and 6 from J, leaving 15 bases between them. CDR3 in amino acids: CASSLGLAWPAGELFF. The CDR3 DNA reads as TGTGCCAGCAGCTTAGGATTAGCGTGGCCCGCCGGGGAGCTGTTTTTT. Complete variable domain (other parts from reference TRBV7-2 and TRBJ2-2): GAGVSQSPSNKVTEKGKDVELRCDPISGHTALYWYRQSLGQGLEFLIYFQGNSAPDKSGLPSDRFSAERTGGSVSTLTIQRTQQEDSAVYLCASSLGLAWPAGELFFGEGSRLTVL.

V and J are TRBV19 and TRBJ2-3; D remains ambiguous. Germline CDR1 and CDR2: LNHDA and SQIVND (reference sequence). The CDR3 covers 15 residues. The ends were cut back, 3 bases at V and 2 bases at J, with 12 bases in the middle. CDR3 sequence: CASSILRGNTDTQYF. CDR3 nucleotides: TGTGCCAGTAGTATTCTCCGCGGTAACACAGATACGCAGTATTTT.

About this clonotype itself: With a much larger clone just one base away, this may be a read error. The rearrangement uses TRBV27 and TRBJ1-2; D perhaps matches TRBD1 (6 bases). Germline V gene sequence: CDR1 MNHEY, CDR2 SMNVEV (reference sequence). The CDR3 contains 14 residues. Trimming shortened V by 6 bases and J by 0 bases, and 11 bases separated the two germline ends. The chain's CDR3 is CASSWTVTNYGYTF. CDR3 DNA sequence: TGTGCCAGCAGCTGGACAGTGACTAACTATGGCTACACCTTC.

This clonotype was seen at least ten times. The chain employs TRBV20-1 and TRBJ2-1; D is perhaps TRBD1 (6 bases). The CDR3 totals 16 residues. In germline, CDR1 is DFQATT, CDR2 SNEGSKA (reference sequence). V gave up 0 bases and J gave up 7 bases, with 19 bases separating them. CDR3 sequence: CSARDPRQARVNEQFF. DNA of the CDR3: TGCAGTGCTAGAGATCCTCGACAGGCTCGGGTGAATGAGCAGTTCTTC.

This chain connects TRBV2 to TRBJ2-2; 7 bases fit TRBD2. CDR3 size: 14 residues. CDR1 and CDR2 (germline): SNHLY, FYNNEI. Trimming cost V 4 bases and J 5 bases; bases outside gene matches: 4. The CDR3 sequence is CASSVWRETGELFF. As DNA, the CDR3 is TGTGCCAGCAGTGTCTGGCGGGAGACCGGGGAGCTGTTTTTT.

This clonotype was found many times. This chain's CDR3 is CASRPSMMFQETQYF. The CDR3 DNA reads as TGTGCCAGCAGACCCTCCATGATGTTCCAAGAGACCCAGTACTTC. The rearrangement uses TRBV27 and TRBJ2-5; D ambiguous. This CDR3 spans 15 amino acids. In germline, CDR1 is MNHEY, CDR2 SMNVEV (reference sequence). Deletions cut 6 bases from V and 1 base from J, with 15 bases between.

This clonotype showed up many times. The CDR3 loop is CAISLDRGDTDTQYF. CDR3 nucleotides: TGTGCCATCAGCCTCGACAGGGGGGACACAGATACGCAGTATTTT. J is TRBJ2-3 and V is TRBV10-3, with 9 bases identical to TRBD1. Germline CDR1 and CDR2: ENHRY and SYGVKD. The CDR3 spans 15 residues. V dropped 6 bases and J dropped 2; count of bases not matched to a gene: 6.

V is TRBV12-3 or TRBV12-4 and J is TRBJ1-2, with D uncertain. Trimming pared 5 bases from V and 6 bases from J, leaving 13 bases between. The CDR3 contains 13 residues. The CDR3 coding sequence is TGTGCCAGCAGTCTGGGATACTCAGATGGCTACACCTTC. As protein: CASSLGYSDGYTF.

This clonotype was found many times. This sequence joins TRBV20-1 and TRBJ2-5; D unresolved. With 2 bases removed from V and 2 bases from J, the gap between germline ends came to 18 bases. This CDR3 is built from 16 residues. Germline lookup yields CDR1 DFQATT and CDR2 SNEGSKA (reference sequence). The CDR3 DNA sequence: TGCAGTGCTAGATGGGAAGAAAGGTGGAGACAAGAGACCCAGTACTTC. Translated: CSARWEERWRQETQYF.

This clonotype was seen repeatedly, ten times or more. The chain uses TRBV5-1 and TRBJ1-1; D gene ambiguous. V lost 2 bases and J lost 1, with 6 bases in between. The CDR3 is 13 amino acids. Germline values: CDR1 SGHRS, CDR2 YFSETQ. CDR3 in DNA: TGCGCCAGCAGCTTCAGCGAGAACACTGAAGCTTTCTTT. This sequence encodes CASSFSENTEAFF.

This clonotype has at least ten counts. This chain links TRBV5-1 with TRBJ1-1; D gene unclear. Germline V gives CDR1 SGHRS, CDR2 YFSETQ. Trimming removed 1 base at V and 0 bases at J, with 7 bases between. The CDR3 runs 14 residues. DNA of the CDR3: TGCGCCAGCAGCTTGTTTTCGGTGAACACTGAAGCTTTCTTT. It yields the protein CASSLFSVNTEAFF.